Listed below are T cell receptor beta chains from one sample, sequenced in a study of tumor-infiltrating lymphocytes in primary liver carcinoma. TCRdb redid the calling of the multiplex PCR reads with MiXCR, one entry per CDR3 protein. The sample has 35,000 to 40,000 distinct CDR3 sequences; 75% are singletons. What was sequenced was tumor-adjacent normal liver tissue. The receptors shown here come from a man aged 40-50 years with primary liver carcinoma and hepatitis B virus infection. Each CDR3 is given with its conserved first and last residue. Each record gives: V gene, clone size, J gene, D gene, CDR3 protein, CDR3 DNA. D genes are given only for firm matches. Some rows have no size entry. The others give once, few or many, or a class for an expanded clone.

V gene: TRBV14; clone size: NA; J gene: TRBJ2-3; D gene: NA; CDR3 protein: CDSSPTEQTTQYF; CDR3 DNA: TGTGACAGCAGCCCGACGGAACAGACCACGCAGTATTTT
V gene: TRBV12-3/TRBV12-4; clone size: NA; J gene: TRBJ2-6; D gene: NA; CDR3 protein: CASSLGLSGANVRTF; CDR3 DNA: TGTGCCAGCAGTTTAGGACTATCTGGTGCCAACGTCCGGACTTTC
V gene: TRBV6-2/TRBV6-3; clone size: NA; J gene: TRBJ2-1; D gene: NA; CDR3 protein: CACSPEIPGNGQFF; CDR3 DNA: TGTGCCTGCAGCCCCGAGATACCCGGCAATGGGCAGTTCTTC
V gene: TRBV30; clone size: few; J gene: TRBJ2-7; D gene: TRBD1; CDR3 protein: CACTSRDSFEQYF; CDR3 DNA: TGTGCCTGTACCTCCCGGGACAGCTTCGAGCAGTACTTC
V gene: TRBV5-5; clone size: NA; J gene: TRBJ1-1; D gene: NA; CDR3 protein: CVSRHEGERYTEAFF; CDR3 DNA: TGTGTCAGCAGACATGAGGGTGAGCGGTACACCGAAGCTTTCTTT
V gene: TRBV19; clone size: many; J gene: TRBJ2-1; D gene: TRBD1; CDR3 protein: CASSIRQGNEQFF; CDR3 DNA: TGTGCCAGTAGTATTAGACAGGGCAATGAGCAGTTCTTC
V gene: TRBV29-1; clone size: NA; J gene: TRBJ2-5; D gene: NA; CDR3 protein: CSVESAVGRSEIQCF; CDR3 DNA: TGCAGCGTTGAATCCGCGGTGGGTAGATCGGAGATCCAGTGCTTC
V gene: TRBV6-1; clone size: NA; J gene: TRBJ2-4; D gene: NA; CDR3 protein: CASSATVWFGKNIQYF; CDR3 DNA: TGTGCCAGCAGTGCCACAGTGTGGTTCGGCAAAAACATTCAGTACTTC
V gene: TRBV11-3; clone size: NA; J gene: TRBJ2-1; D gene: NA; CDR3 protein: CASSRGRSGDNEQFF; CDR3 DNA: TGTGCCAGCAGCAGGGGACGGAGTGGAGACAATGAGCAGTTCTTC
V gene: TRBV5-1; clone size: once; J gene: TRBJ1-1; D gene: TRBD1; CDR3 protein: CARTSGQGEPEAFF; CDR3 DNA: TGCGCCCGCACCTCGGGACAGGGGGAACCCGAAGCTTTCTTT
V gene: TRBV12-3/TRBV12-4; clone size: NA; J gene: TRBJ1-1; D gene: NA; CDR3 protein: CASTLQQANTEAFF; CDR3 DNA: TGTGCCAGCACTTTACAACAGGCGAACACTGAAGCTTTCTTT
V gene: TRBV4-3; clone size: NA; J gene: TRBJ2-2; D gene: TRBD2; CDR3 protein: CASIQAGGELFF; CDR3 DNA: TGCGCCAGCATCCAAGCCGGGGGGGAGCTGTTTTTC
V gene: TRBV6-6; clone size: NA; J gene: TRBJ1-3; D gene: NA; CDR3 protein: CASSRRSGGVQNTIYF; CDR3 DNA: TGTGCCAGCAGTAGGCGATCCGGGGGGGTCCAAAACACCATATATTTT
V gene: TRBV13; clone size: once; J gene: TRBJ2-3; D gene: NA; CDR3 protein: CPSTAGPGRTSTDTQYF; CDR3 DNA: TGTCCCAGCACCGCGGGTCCGGGGCGGACCAGCACAGATACGCAGTACTTT
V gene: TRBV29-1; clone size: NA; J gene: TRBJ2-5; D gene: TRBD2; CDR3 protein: CCTWRSGSCAETQYF; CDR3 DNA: TGCTGCACCTGGCGAAGCGGGAGCTGTGCGGAGACCCAGTACTTC
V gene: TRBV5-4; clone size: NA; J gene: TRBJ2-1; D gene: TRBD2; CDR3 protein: CASSSRASGRYNEQFF; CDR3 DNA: TGTGCCAGCAGCTCCCGGGCTAGCGGGAGGTATAATGAACAGTTCTTC
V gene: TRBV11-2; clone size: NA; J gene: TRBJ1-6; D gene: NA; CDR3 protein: CASAGGNNSPLHF; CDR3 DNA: TGTGCCAGCGCGGGCGGAAATAATTCACCCCTCCACTTT
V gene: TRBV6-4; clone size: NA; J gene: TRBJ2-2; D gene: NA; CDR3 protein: CASSGFLEGTGELFF; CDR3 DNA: TGTGCCAGCAGTGGATTTTTGGAAGGCACCGGGGAGCTGTTTTTT
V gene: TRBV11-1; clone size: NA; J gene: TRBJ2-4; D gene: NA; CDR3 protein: CASSFPRTSRTKNIQYF; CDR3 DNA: TGTGCCAGCAGCTTTCCCAGGACCAGCAGGACCAAGAACATTCAGTACTTC
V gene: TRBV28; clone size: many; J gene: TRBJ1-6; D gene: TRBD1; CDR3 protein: CASRFRQGHNSPLHF; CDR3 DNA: TGTGCCAGCAGATTTCGACAGGGGCATAATTCACCCCTCCACTTT
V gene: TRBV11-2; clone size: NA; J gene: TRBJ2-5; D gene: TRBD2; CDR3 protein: CVSILRLAGDSSKTQYF; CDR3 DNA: TGTGTCAGCATCTTAAGACTAGCGGGTGACTCAAGCAAGACCCAGTACTTC
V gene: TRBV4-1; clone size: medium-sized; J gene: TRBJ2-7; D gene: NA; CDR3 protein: CASSRPLGDEQYF; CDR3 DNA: TGCGCCAGCAGCCGTCCTTTAGGGGACGAGCAGTACTTC